Below, 21 T cell receptor beta chains from the same sample are listed, as sequenced in a study of T-cell reconstitution after alpha-beta-depleted transplantation in children. The authors prepared the TCRbeta library with unique molecular identifiers. TCRdb reprocessed the PCR reads via MiXCR and lists one record per CDR3 protein. Of about 610,000 distinct CDR3 sequences listed, under 12% are singletons. The sample in question was PBMCs from the stem cell graft donor, obtained from the stem cell graft. The source of these receptors is a human donor who donated a stem cell graft to a child with acute myeloid leukemia.

This clonotype showed up many times. CDR3 nucleotide sequence: TGCAGTGCTGACGGGGGACAGGGGGACCACGAGCAGTACTTC. Its translation is CSADGGQGDHEQYF. V gene TRBV20-1 combines with J gene TRBJ2-7; TRBD1 matches 11 bases. The CDR3 extends over 14 amino acids. The junction had 8 bases not matched to a gene; V was cut back by 5 bases and J by 5 bases. Germline CDR1 reads DFQATT; CDR2 reads SNEGSKA (reference sequence).

This clonotype occurred many times. The DNA of the CDR3 is TGTGCCAGCAGCCCTCGGGTGGGCAAGCGGGACGGGGAGACCCAGTACTTC. Its protein is CASSPRVGKRDGETQYF. The chain is built from TRBV7-9 and TRBJ2-5; 7 positions agree with TRBD2. CDR3 length equals 17 residues. Trimming took 5 bases from V and 5 from J; bases not matched to a gene: 17. The V gene's germline CDR1 is SEHNR and CDR2 FQNEAQ (reference sequence).

In this sample, this clonotype turned up many times. This chain connects TRBV21-1 to TRBJ2-2; the table assigns TRBD2, which was not confirmed against the DNA. TRBV21-1 is a pseudogene locus. The CDR3 covers 14 residues. The CDR3 reads CASSKGEEVGELFF. Written as DNA, the CDR3 is TGTGCCAGCAGCAAAGGAGAGGAGGTCGGGGAGCTGTTTTTT.

The table lists this clonotype with many counts. This sequence joins TRBV2 and TRBJ2-1, with 7 bases that match TRBD2. Germline CDR1 reads SNHLY; CDR2 reads FYNNEI. This CDR3 comprises 16 residues. The J segment lost 3 bases and the V segment lost 4 bases, leaving 9 bases of the junction unmatched. DNA for the CDR3: TGTGCCAGCAGTGGTAGGGTTGGCGGGAGCTACAATGAGCAGTTCTTC. Translation gives CASSGRVGGSYNEQFF.

The chain employs TRBV7-2 and TRBJ2-3; 8 bases fit TRBD2. With 4 bases clipped from V and 2 bases from J, the junction kept 11 bases outside the gene matches. The CDR3 contains 17 residues. Germline V gives CDR1 SGHTA, CDR2 FQGNSA. CDR3 region: CASSSPSGPGPTDTQYF. CDR3 nucleotides: TGTGCCAGCAGCTCCCCTAGCGGGCCGGGTCCCACAGATACGCAGTATTTT.

There are a few counts of this clonotype. The chain links TRBV20-1 to TRBJ1-6; TRBD1 might be the D (6 bases). Trimming removed 5 bases at V and 9 bases at J, with 14 bases between. Looked up from germline, CDR1 is DFQATT and CDR2 is SNEGSKA (reference sequence). The CDR3 is made up of 13 amino acids. CDR3 DNA: TGCAGTGCTCGAAGGGGGTTAGGTTCACCCCTCCACTTT. As protein: CSARRGLGSPLHF.

This clonotype was detected many times. The V and J genes are TRBV5-1 and TRBJ2-3; tentatively, D is TRBD1 (5 bases). Germline CDR1 is SGHRS and CDR2 is YFSETQ. V lost 4 bases and J lost 7, with 16 bases in between. The CDR3 length is 14 residues. CDR3 sequence (DNA): TGCGCCAGCAGCCCGCCGACAGACCTTAATACGCAGTATTTT. Translation: CASSPPTDLNTQYF.

The genes are TRBV11-2 and TRBJ2-2; 11 nucleotides align to TRBD2. CDR1 SGHAT and CDR2 FQNNGV come from the germline V gene. The trim removed 6 bases at V and 7 bases at J, leaving 4 bases unmatched. This CDR3 is 14 amino acids long. DNA of the CDR3: TGTGCCAGCAGGGCTAGCGGGAGGAGCGGGGAGCTGTTTTTT. Translating it yields CASRASGRSGELFF.

This clonotype was picked up many times. The chain links TRBV6-1 to TRBJ2-7, with TRBD1 matching 7 bases. The trim removed 5 bases at V and 3 bases at J, leaving 4 bases unmatched. Germline V gene lookup returns CDR1 MNHNS and CDR2 SASEGT. The CDR3 spans 13 residues. CDR3 sequence (DNA): TGTGCCAGCAGTAGACAGGGCAGCTACGAGCAGTACTTC. As protein: CASSRQGSYEQYF.

The CDR3 sequence is CAISPTGGQNQPQHF. The CDR3 coding sequence is TGTGCCATCAGCCCTACAGGGGGCCAAAATCAGCCCCAGCATTTT. The chain is built from TRBV10-3 and TRBJ1-5; 9 nucleotides agree with TRBD1. The CDR3 is made up of 15 amino acids. Germline V gene lookup returns CDR1 ENHRY and CDR2 SYGVKD. V dropped 6 bases and J dropped 4; count of bases not matched to a gene: 7.

As regards this clonotype: No conserved phenylalanine or tryptophan is present at the end of the CDR3, so a read error is the likely explanation. This chain uses TRBV7-8 with TRBJ1-5; TRBD1 aligns across 7 bases. Germline-derived CDR1 and CDR2 are SGHVS and FQNEAQ. Trimming took 5 bases from V and 2 from J; bases not matched to a gene: 3. The CDR3 has 14 residues. Written as DNA, the CDR3 is TGTGCCAGCAGCCAGGGGGTAGGCAATCAGCCCCAGCATTAT. This gives the protein CASSQGVGNQPQHY.

This clonotype showed up just a few times. V is TRBV28 and J is TRBJ2-2; 8 positions match TRBD1. The CDR3 length is 14 residues. Germline CDR1 reads MDHEN; CDR2 reads SYDVKM. V shed 7 bases and J 1 base; nucleotides not matched to a gene: 2. The CDR3 sequence: CASTDRVNTGELFF. As DNA, the CDR3 is TGTGCCAGCACGGACAGGGTGAACACCGGGGAGCTGTTTTTT.

This clonotype was seen repeatedly, ten times or more. J is TRBJ2-5 and V is TRBV9, with 7 bases aligning to TRBD2. V lost 3 bases, J lost 0 bases, and 11 bases stayed unmatched. CDR1 is SGDLS and CDR2 is YYNGEE in the germline V gene. This CDR3 comprises 17 residues. The DNA for the CDR3 is TGTGCCAGCAGCGAGCAACCGGGACTACTTTACCAAGAGACCCAGTACTTC. Encoded protein: CASSEQPGLLYQETQYF.

This clonotype has a handful of counts. The V gene is TRBV5-1, the J gene TRBJ2-1, with 8 bases identical to TRBD2. The CDR3 runs to 15 residues. V shed 0 bases, J shed 9 bases, and the junction held 8 bases outside the gene matches. The germline CDR1 and CDR2 sequences are SGHRS and YFSETQ. The CDR3 region has the DNA TGCGCCAGCAGCTTGGAGTTAGCGGGGACCCGTGAGCAGTTCTTC. Its protein product is CASSLELAGTREQFF.

The sample holds a few counts of this clonotype. The rearrangement joins TRBV15 to TRBJ1-1, with a weak D call TRBD1 (6 bases). Trimming removed 4 bases at V and 0 bases at J, with 18 bases between. CDR1 and CDR2 from the germline V gene are LNHNV and YYDKDF (reference sequence). The CDR3 runs 17 residues. DNA of the CDR3: TGTGCCACCAGCACAATTAGGGGGGGCGTAATGAACACTGAAGCTTTCTTT. It yields the protein CATSTIRGGVMNTEAFF. The variable domain in full, with the rest retrieved from reference TRBV15 and TRBJ1-1, is DAMVIQNPRYQVTQFGKPVTLSCSQTLNHNVMYWYQQKSSQAPKLLFHYYDKDFNNEADTPDNFQSRRPNTSFCFLDIRSPGLGDTAMYLCATSTIRGGVMNTEAFFGQGTRLTVV.

This clonotype was picked up a small number of times. This chain connects TRBV20-1 to TRBJ2-1; 13 bases map to TRBD2. The CDR3 totals 16 residues. The germline gives CDR1 DFQATT, CDR2 SNEGSKA (reference sequence). V was clipped by 5 bases and J by 7 bases; unmatched bases: 11. The CDR3 bases are TGCAGTGCTGAGCTCCTACTAGCGGGAGGGCGGAATGAGCAGTTCTTC. It codes for CSAELLLAGGRNEQFF.

The V gene is TRBV20-1, the J gene TRBJ2-1, with TRBD2 matching over 14 bases. J lost 9 bases, V lost 0 bases, and 13 bases had no gene match. The CDR3 loop spans 18 amino acids. CDR1 is DFQATT, CDR2 SNEGSKA, per germline (reference sequence). The CDR3 loop is CSAREGWGLAGAFGEQFF. CDR3 in DNA: TGCAGTGCTAGAGAAGGGTGGGGACTAGCGGGAGCCTTTGGTGAGCAGTTCTTC.

This clonotype has a handful of counts. The chain joins TRBV18 to TRBJ2-3; D could derive from TRBD1 or TRBD2 (6 bases each). This CDR3 has 14 residues. Between the trimmed V and J ends, which lost 3 bases and 5 bases, there was a span of 12 bases. Germline CDR1 KGHSH, CDR2 LQKENI. CDR3 region: CASSPLQGGDTQYF. In DNA, the CDR3 is TGTGCCAGCTCACCGTTACAGGGAGGAGATACGCAGTATTTT.

This clonotype was counted at least ten times. The chain employs TRBV7-8 and TRBJ2-2; TRBD2 is a possible D gene (6 bases). V shed 3 bases and J shed 5 bases, with 16 bases lying between them. Germline values: CDR1 SGHVS, CDR2 FQNEAQ. The CDR3 spans 16 residues. The CDR3 loop reads CASSLETGLFTGELFF. The CDR3 DNA sequence: TGTGCCAGCAGCTTGGAAACGGGACTCTTTACCGGGGAGCTGTTTTTT.

The table lists this clonotype with many counts. The DNA of the CDR3 is TGTGCCAGCAGCCACACTAGCGGGGCGTCCTACAATGAGCAGTTCTTC. Translating it yields CASSHTSGASYNEQFF. The V call is TRBV3-1, the J call TRBJ2-1, with 10 bases matching TRBD2. V lost 3 bases and J lost 1; bases outside the gene matches: 3. CDR1 and CDR2 (germline): LGHDT, YNNKEL (reference sequence). There are 16 residues in the CDR3.

V usage is TRBV28 and J usage is TRBJ2-5; unclear D gene. CDR1 is MDHEN and CDR2 is SYDVKM in the germline V gene. CDR3 size: 15 residues. V lost 2 bases and J 7 bases, leaving 17 bases between the germline ends. The CDR3 nucleotides are TGTGCCAGCAGTTTACCCTCGACTGGGCCCAGGACCCAGTACTTC. This translates into CASSLPSTGPRTQYF.